The rows below give T cell receptor beta chains drawn from one sample of a study of regulatory and conventional T cells in RAG deficiency. Profiled with immunoSEQ multiplex PCR; TCRdb holds only in-frame clones, not every one. The repertoire holds about 9,500 clones, approximately 88% seen once, with over 1% in the top ten. The data were also submitted as part of a second study, on regulatory T cells.

Sequenced material: Tregs sorted from blood. The origin of the receptors is a human donor in good health. Each CDR3 is given with its conserved first and last residue. Fields, in order: CDR3 length, J gene, V gene, D gene, CDR3 DNA, CDR3 protein. D genes are given only for firm matches.

length: 14; J: TRBJ2-7; V: TRBV6-1; D: .; DNA: TGTGCCAGCAGTACCGGTAGGGGAGGCTACGAGCAGTACTTC; CDR3: CASSTGRGGYEQYF
length: 14; J: TRBJ1-5; V: TRBV7-9; D: .; DNA: TGTGCCAGCAGCTCCGCTGGTAGCAATCAGCCCCAGCATTTT; CDR3: CASSSAGSNQPQHF
length: 10; J: TRBJ2-1; V: TRBV20-1; D: .; DNA: TGCAGTGCCAGATCCAATGAGCAGTTCTTC; CDR3: CSARSNEQFF
length: 15; J: TRBJ1-6; V: TRBV4-2; D: TRBD1; DNA: TGTGCCAGCAGCCAAGAGACAGGGGGATATTCACCCCTCCACTTT; CDR3: CASSQETGGYSPLHF
length: 15; J: TRBJ1-6; V: TRBV9; D: .; DNA: TGTGCCAGCAGCGCCTCACAGGGAAGCAATTCACCCCTCCACTTT; CDR3: CASSASQGSNSPLHF
length: 16; J: TRBJ1-5; V: TRBV7-8; D: .; DNA: TGTGCCAGCAGCTTAGTTGGTCTCGGCAGCAATCAGCCCCAGCATTTT; CDR3: CASSLVGLGSNQPQHF
length: 15; J: TRBJ2-1; V: TRBV7-8; D: TRBD1; DNA: TGTGCCAGCAGCTCACCGGGACAGGGGGACAATGAGCAGTTCTTC; CDR3: CASSSPGQGDNEQFF
length: 11; J: TRBJ1-2; V: TRBV25-1; D: .; DNA: TGTGCCAGCAGTGTAGTGGGCGGCTACACCTTC; CDR3: CASSVVGGYTF
length: 15; J: TRBJ1-3; V: TRBV5-1; D: .; DNA: TGCGCCAGCAGCTCAAATTCTAACTCTGGAAACACCATATATTTT; CDR3: CASSSNSNSGNTIYF
length: 11; J: TRBJ1-1; V: TRBV6-6; D: .; DNA: TGTGCCAGCAGAACGAACACTGAAGCTTTCTTT; CDR3: CASRTNTEAFF
length: 14; J: TRBJ1-2; V: TRBV27; D: .; DNA: TGTGCCAGCAGCTCCAGACGGCTCAACTATGGCTACACCTTC; CDR3: CASSSRRLNYGYTF